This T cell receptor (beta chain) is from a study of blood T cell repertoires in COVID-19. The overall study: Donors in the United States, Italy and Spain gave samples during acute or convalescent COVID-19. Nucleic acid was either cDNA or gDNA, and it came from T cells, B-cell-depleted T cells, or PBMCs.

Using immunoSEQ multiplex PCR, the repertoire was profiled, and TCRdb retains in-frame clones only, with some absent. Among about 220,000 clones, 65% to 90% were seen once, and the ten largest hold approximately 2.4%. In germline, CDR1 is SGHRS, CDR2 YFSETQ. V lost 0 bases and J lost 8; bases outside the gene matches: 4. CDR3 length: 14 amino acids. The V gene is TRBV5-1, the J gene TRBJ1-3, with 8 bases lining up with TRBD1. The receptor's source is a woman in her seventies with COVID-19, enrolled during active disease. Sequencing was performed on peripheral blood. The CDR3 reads CASSLDRGVDTIYF. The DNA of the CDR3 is TGCGCCAGCAGCTTGGACAGGGGGGTAGACACCATATATTTT.